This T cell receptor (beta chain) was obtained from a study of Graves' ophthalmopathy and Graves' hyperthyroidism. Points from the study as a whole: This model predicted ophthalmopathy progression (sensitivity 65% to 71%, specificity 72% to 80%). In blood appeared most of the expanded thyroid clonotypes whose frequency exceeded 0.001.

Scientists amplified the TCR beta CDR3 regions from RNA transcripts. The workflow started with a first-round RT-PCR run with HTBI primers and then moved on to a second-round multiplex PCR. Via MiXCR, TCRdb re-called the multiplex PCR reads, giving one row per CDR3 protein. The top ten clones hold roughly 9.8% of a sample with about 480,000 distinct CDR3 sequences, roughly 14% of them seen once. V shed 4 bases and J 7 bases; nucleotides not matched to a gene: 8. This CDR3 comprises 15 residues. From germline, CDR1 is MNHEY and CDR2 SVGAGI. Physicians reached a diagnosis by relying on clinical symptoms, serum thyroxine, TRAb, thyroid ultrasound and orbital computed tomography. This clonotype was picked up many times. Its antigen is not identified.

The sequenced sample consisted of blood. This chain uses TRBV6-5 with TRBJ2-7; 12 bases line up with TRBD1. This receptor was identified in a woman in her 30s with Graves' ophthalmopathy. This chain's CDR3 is CASSSPGQGAREQYF. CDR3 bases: TGTGCCAGCAGTTCCCCGGGACAGGGGGCGAGGGAGCAGTACTTC.